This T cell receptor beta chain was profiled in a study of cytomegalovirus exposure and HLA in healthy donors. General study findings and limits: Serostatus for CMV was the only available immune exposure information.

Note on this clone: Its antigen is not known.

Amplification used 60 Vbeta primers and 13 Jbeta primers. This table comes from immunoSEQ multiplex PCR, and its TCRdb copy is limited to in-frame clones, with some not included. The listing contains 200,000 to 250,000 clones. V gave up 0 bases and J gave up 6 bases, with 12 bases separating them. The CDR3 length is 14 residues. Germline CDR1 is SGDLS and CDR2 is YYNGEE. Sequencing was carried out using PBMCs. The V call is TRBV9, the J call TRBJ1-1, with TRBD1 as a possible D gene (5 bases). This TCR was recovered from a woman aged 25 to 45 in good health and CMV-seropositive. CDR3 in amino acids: CASSVEVGGSEAFF. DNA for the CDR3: TGTGCCAGCAGCGTAGAGGTGGGGGGTTCTGAAGCTTTCTTT.